Here is one T cell receptor beta chain with its context. No antigen is known for it. The data were obtained in a study of CD8 T cells in ankylosing spondylitis. Study observations and caveats: Characteristic, it appeared, of ankylosing spondylitis blood was a TCR beta motif of seven or eight highly homologous variants. Enrichment of disease-linked clones was reportedly significant in matched ankylosing spondylitis synovial fluid.

The junction had 7 bases not matched to a gene; V was cut back by 4 bases and J by 3 bases. The CDR3 totals 15 residues. The germline V gene has CDR1 LGHNA and CDR2 YNFKEQ. Library preparation for TCR beta used quantitative 5'-RACE with molecular barcodes. TCRdb analysed the 5' RACE reads with MiXCR anew, one entry per CDR3 protein. Altogether 340,000 or so distinct CDR3 sequences are present, approximately 15% being singletons, with the ten largest covering about 1.1%. The source material was blood, either unsorted or a sorted T cell fraction (not recorded which). This TCR derives from a male donor with ankylosing spondylitis or in good health (not recorded which). The rearrangement links TRBV4-2 to TRBJ1-1, with 8 bases fitting TRBD1. The CDR3: CASSPTPTGDTEAFF. The DNA for the CDR3 is TGTGCCAGCAGCCCAACACCGACAGGGGACACTGAAGCTTTCTTT.